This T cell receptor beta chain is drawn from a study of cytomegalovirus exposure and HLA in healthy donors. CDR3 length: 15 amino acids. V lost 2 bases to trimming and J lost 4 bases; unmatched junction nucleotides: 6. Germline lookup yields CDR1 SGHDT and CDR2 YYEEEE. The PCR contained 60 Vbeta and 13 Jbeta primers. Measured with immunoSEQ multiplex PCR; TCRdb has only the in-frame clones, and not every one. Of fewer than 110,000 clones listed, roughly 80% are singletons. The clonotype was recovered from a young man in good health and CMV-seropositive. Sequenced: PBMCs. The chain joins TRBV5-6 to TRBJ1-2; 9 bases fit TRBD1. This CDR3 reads CASSFSGTGTYGYTF. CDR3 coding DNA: TGTGCCAGCAGCTTCTCAGGGACAGGGACCTATGGCTACACCTTC.